This entry concerns a single TCR beta chain. The antigen is unknown. Sequenced by immunoSEQ multiplex PCR; TCRdb stores in-frame clones only, minus some. The table records about 2 million clones, around 96% of them present only once. This specimen comes from a study of shared clonotypes between healthy human individuals. Study-level points and caveats: The study found lower generation probabilities in non-shared clonotypes than in those shared by all four donors.

The naive CD8 subset, CD45RO-negative cells positively selected for CCR7, excluded terminally differentiated effector memory CD45RA+ cells. Input material: naive CD8+ T cells sorted from blood. The source is a man younger than 30 in good health.

The CDR3 bases are TGTGCCAGCAGCTTGGACTGGGACACTGAAGCTTTCTTT. The encoded protein is CASSLDWDTEAFF. V usage is TRBV5-6 and J usage is TRBJ1-1; D is undetermined. V dropped 0 bases and J dropped 3 bases, with 6 bases sitting between them. CDR1 is SGHDT and CDR2 is YYEEEE in the germline V gene. CDR3 length: 13 residues.